A selection of T cell receptor beta chains follows, all from one sample in a study of T cell responses to AZD1222 COVID-19 vaccine. Repertoires were generated with immunoSEQ multiplex PCR, while TCRdb's copy carries only in-frame clones and drops some. This table has about 100,000 clones, around 87% appearing once. This specimen was peripheral blood, taken on day 0 of AZD1222 vaccination. The receptors come from an adult in good health. Both conserved end residues are part of each CDR3. D genes are given only for firm matches. The size of a clone is reported for some rows only, either as once, few or many, or as a class for expanded clones.

cdr3_length	clone_size	d_call	v_call	j_call	cdr3_nt	cdr3_aa
12	.	.	TRBV29-1	TRBJ1-1	TGCAGCGTTGTGAGAATGAACACTGAAGCTTTCTTT	CSVVRMNTEAFF
14	.	TRBD1	TRBV5-1	TRBJ2-7	TGCGCCAGCAGCCACGGACAGGGACTCTACGAGCAGTACTTC	CASSHGQGLYEQYF
16	.	.	TRBV7-8	TRBJ1-5	TGTGCCAGCAGCTTATTTCAACAGGGCCTCAATCAGCCCCAGCATTTT	CASSLFQQGLNQPQHF
15	.	.	TRBV20-1	TRBJ1-5	TGCAGTGCTAGTTTGGCAGGACGTAGCAATCAGCCCCAGCATTTT	CSASLAGRSNQPQHF
14	.	.	TRBV5-4	TRBJ1-2	TGTGCCAGCACCGGAGACAGAGGGATATATGGCTACACCTTC	CASTGDRGIYGYTF
14	.	TRBD1	TRBV5-5	TRBJ1-5	TGTGCCAGCAGCAACCAGGGGGCATATCAGCCCCAGCATTTT	CASSNQGAYQPQHF
13	.	.	TRBV4-3	TRBJ1-1	TGCGCCAGCAGCCAAGATCAGGTACGTGAAGCTTTCTTT	CASSQDQVREAFF
15	.	.	TRBV5-5	TRBJ1-4	TGTGCCAGCAGCTTCGCAGGGCGGCCTAATGAAAAACTGTTTTTT	CASSFAGRPNEKLFF
14	.	TRBD2	TRBV2	TRBJ2-1	TGTGCCAGTAGGGGAGGGCCCTCTCGATCTGTGCAGTTCTTC	CASRGGPSRSVQFF
15	.	TRBD2	TRBV5-1	TRBJ2-1	TGCGCCAGCAGCTTGGACGCGGGAGGCTACAATGAGCAGTTCTTC	CASSLDAGGYNEQFF
14	few	.	TRBV7-9	TRBJ2-5	TGTGCCAGCAGCCCCGAGAATTTCAAAGAGACCCAGTACTTC	CASSPENFKETQYF
17	.	.	TRBV11-2	TRBJ1-3	TGTGCCAGCAGCTTTAGGTCCAGGGGAGGATTTGGAAACACCATATATTTT	CASSFRSRGGFGNTIYF
16	.	.	TRBV5-1	TRBJ1-4	TGCGCCAGCAGCTCAGGCTCGGCCACAACTAATGAAAAACTGTTTTTT	CASSSGSATTNEKLFF